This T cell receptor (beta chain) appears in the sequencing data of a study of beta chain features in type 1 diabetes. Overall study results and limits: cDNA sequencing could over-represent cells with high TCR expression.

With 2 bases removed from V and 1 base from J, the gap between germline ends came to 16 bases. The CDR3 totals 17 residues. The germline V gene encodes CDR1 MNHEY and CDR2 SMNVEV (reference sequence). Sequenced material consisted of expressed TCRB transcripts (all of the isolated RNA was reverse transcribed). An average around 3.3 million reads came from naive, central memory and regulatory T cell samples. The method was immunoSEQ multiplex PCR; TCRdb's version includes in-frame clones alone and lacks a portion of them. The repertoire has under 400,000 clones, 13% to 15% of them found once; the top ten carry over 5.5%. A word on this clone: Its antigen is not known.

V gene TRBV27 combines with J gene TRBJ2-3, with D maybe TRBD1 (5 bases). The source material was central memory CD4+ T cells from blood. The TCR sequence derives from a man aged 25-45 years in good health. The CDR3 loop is CASSLGPPGRGTDTQYF. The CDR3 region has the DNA TGTGCCAGCAGTTTAGGGCCCCCTGGCAGGGGCACAGATACGCAGTATTTT.